This TCR beta chain emerged from a study of human T cells and chemical hapten exposure (dated by TCRdb to the early 2020s). With regard to the full study: For sensitization, 2% DPC in acetone was applied to a 2 cm by 2 cm area of upper inner arm skin. Throughout the study period of around 25 weeks, patients also received therapeutic DPC doses to the scalp every week. Patch testing was done on the upper back using Finn chambers containing 0.01% DPC, and results were scored after 6 days according to International Contact Dermatitis Research Group standards. The patient cohort, mostly female, included alopecia areata with under or over 50% scalp involvement, alopecia totalis and alopecia universalis. Libraries were pooled for sequencing, and per-sample TCR yields varied mainly because of small differences in library volumes within the pool. The study tracked peripheral blood TCR repertoire changes in vivo during primary and secondary sensitization to the hapten diphenylcyclopropenone (DPC) in alopecia patients. Blood samples were taken from patients before sensitization (week 0) and then at 2, 6 and about 24 weeks after DPC sensitization. For TCR sequencing, blood came from 25 to 35 alopecia patients at anywhere from one to four time points (pre-sensitization, 2, 6 and 24 weeks). Here is what the overall study found, with its caveats: Because all patients had alopecia, a presumed autoimmune disease, the immune response of the patients might differ from that of healthy individuals. Patch test score correlated positively with the number of PT1 expanded TCRs, reaching significance at thresholds 8, 16 and 32 but not at 4. After repeated subsampling, changes were observed in the strength of the expansion versus patch-test correlation and in the threshold at which the correlation became significant. DPC sensitization did not change how many TCRs were above 1 in 1000 frequency, and no evidence was found of alterations in global repertoire structure. Significantly more large CDR3 similarity clusters were formed by expanded TCRs than by pre-sensitization or healthy control sets, consistent with antigen-driven responses.

After removal of 1 base from V and 5 bases from J, the junction retains 7 bases not matched to a gene. The CDR3 has 15 amino acids, counting the end cysteine and phenylalanine. The retained sequence is limited to the CDR3, 45 bases, with the frame set at the first base. CDR1 and CDR2, looked up from the germline V gene, are SGHVS and FNYEAQ. Receptor libraries were prepared by RACE. TCRdb names NextSeq 500 as the instrument used. During library preparation, unique molecular identifiers were attached to individual cDNA molecules so that TCRs could be counted quantitatively and reproducibly. Both TCR alpha and TCR beta chains were sequenced from each blood RNA sample. Per the original workflow: Samples had a median of approximately 93,000 TCRs, with a range from about 23,224 to 750,000. V, J and CDR3 annotation of the TCR reads was carried out using the Decombinator software suite. To make PS versus PT1 abundance plots, every sample was subsampled to the same number of TCRs (28,000). TCRs were defined as expanded if absent before sensitization and observed at least eight times at the 2-week time point. TCRdb trimmed the raw reads at Q25, called clones with MiXCR and kept productive beta chains. Rows with one shared CDR3 protein collapse into an entry with the most common genes and DNA. The V and J calls follow TCRdb's processing rather than the paper's. The sample has roughly 100,000 distinct CDR3 sequences on record, roughly 12% of them singletons. The ten biggest clones cover over 1.5% of the sample.

The sample's time point, from its label and the paper: pre-sensitization, week 0. The treatment or condition label, read with the paper, signifies: therapeutic diphenylcyclopropenone sensitization with weekly scalp DPC. At each patch-test visit, blood was drawn before the patch test was applied. Eligible patients were aged 18 to 70, diagnosed with alopecia, deemed suitable for DPC therapy, and excluded if pregnant. Total RNA was extracted from unfractionated whole blood collected in Tempus Blood RNA tubes. This clonotype was counted many times. Its antigen target is currently unknown. The sample holds no much larger clone one base away, and base qualities are not on file.

The V and J segments used are TRBV7-6 and TRBJ2-7; 8 nucleotides in the junction match TRBD1. The source was whole blood, collected in connection with sensitization to the hapten diphenylcyclopropenone (DPC). The sequence came from a woman between 50 and 59 years old with alopecia areata. Some clones in this sample may be carry-over from other donors' samples. Read as DNA, the sequence is TGTGCCAGCAGCTTAGGAGCGGACAGGGTCGACGAGCAGTACTTC. This gives the protein CASSLGADRVDEQYF.